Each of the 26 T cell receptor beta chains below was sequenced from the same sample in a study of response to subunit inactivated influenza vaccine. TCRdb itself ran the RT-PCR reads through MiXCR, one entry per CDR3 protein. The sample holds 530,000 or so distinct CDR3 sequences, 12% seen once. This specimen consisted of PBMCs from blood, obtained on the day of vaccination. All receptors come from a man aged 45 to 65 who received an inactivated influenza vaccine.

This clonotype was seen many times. The CDR3 loop is CASSAGTGISNQPQHF. The CDR3 DNA follows: TGTGCCAGCAGCGCCGGGACAGGGATCAGCAATCAGCCCCAGCATTTT. The J gene is TRBJ1-5, the V gene TRBV12-3 or TRBV12-4; 9 bases align to TRBD1. J was trimmed by 1 base and V by 6 bases; bases with no gene match: 7. The CDR3 is made up of 16 amino acids.

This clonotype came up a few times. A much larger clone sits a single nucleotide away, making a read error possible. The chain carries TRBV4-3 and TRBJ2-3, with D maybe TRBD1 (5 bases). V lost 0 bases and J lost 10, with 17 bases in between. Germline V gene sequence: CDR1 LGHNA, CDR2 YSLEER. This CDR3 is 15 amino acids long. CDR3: CASSQEGVRPAAQYF. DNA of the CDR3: TGCGCCAGCAGCCAAGAAGGGGTCCGCCCGGCGGCGCAGTATTTT.

In DNA form, the CDR3 reads TGTGCCAGCAGCTTGACTGGAGGTACTGGAAACACCATATATTTT. Its protein product is CASSLTGGTGNTIYF. This chain links TRBV5-8 with TRBJ1-3, with D unclear. The V end was cut by 1 base, the J end by 2 bases, with 10 bases between. The CDR3 covers 15 residues. From germline, CDR1 is SGHTS and CDR2 YDEGEE.

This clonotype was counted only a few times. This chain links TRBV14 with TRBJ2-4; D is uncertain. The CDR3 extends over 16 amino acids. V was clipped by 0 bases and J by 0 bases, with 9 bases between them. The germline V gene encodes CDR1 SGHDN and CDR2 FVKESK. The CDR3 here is CASSQDFAGAKNIQYF. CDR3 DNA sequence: TGTGCCAGCAGCCAAGATTTTGCCGGAGCCAAAAACATTCAGTACTTC.

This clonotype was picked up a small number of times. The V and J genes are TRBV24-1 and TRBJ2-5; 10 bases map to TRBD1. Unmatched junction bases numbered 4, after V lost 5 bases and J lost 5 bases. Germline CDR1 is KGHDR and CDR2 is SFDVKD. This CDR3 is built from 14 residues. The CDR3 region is CATSGDRGRETQYF. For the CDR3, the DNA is TGTGCCACCAGTGGGGACAGGGGAAGGGAGACCCAGTACTTC.

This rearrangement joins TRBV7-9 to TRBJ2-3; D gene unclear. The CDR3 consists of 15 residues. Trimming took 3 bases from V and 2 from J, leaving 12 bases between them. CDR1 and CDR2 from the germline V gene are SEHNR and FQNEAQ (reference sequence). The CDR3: CASSFRRPATDTQYF. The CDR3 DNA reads TGTGCCAGCAGCTTCCGGCGGCCAGCCACAGATACGCAGTATTTT.

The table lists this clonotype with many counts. The CDR3 nucleotides are TGTGCCAGCAGAGGGTACAATGAGCAGTTCTTC. Protein product: CASRGYNEQFF. The chain has TRBV6-2 or TRBV6-3 and TRBJ2-1; no clear D. There are 11 residues in the CDR3. The V gene lost 6 bases and the J gene lost 4 bases, with 4 bases spanning the gap. Germline V gene sequence: CDR1 MNHEY, CDR2 SVGEGT.

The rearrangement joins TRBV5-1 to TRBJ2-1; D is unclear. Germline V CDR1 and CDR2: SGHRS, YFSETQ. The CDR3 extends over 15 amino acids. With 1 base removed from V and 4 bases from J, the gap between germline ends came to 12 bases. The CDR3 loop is CASSLPTSLYNEQFF. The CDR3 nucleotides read TGCGCCAGCAGCTTGCCGACATCCCTTTACAATGAGCAGTTCTTC.

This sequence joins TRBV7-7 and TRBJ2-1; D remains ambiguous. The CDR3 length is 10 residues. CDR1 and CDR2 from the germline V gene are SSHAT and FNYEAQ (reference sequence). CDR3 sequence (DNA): TGTGCTAGCCCACCCCCAGAGCAGTTCTTC. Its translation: CASPPPEQFF.

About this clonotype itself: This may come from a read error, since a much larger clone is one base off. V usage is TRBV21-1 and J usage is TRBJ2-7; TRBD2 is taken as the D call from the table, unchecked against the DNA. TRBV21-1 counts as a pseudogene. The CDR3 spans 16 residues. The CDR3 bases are TGTGCCAGCAGCCACCACCGGGCTAAAGGATACTACGAGCAGTACTTC. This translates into CASSHHRAKGYYEQYF.

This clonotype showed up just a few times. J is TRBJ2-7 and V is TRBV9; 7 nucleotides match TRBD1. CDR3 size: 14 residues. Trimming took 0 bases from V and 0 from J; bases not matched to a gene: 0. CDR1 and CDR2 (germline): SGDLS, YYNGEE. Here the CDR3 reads CASSVGDSSYEQYF. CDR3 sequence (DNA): TGTGCCAGCAGCGTAGGGGACAGCTCCTACGAGCAGTACTTC.

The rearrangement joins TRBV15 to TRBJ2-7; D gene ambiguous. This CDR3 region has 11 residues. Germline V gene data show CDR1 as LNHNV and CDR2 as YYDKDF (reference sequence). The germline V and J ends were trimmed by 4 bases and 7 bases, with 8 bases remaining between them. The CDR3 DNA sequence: TGTGCCACCAGCAAGAATGGGGAGCAGTACTTC. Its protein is CATSKNGEQYF.

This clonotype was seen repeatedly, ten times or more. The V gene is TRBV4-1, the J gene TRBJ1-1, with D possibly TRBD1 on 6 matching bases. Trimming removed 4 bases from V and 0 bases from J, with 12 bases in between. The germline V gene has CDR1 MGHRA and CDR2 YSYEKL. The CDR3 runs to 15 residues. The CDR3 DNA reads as TGCGCCAGCAGCCTAACGACAGGACTGAACACTGAAGCTTTCTTT. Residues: CASSLTTGLNTEAFF.

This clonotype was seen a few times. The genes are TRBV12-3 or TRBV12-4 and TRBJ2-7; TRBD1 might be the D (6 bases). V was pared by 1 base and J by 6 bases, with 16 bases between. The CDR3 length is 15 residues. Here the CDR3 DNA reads TGTGCCAGCAGTTTAGTGGGCCCCAGGGGATTCGAGCAGTACTTC. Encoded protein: CASSLVGPRGFEQYF.

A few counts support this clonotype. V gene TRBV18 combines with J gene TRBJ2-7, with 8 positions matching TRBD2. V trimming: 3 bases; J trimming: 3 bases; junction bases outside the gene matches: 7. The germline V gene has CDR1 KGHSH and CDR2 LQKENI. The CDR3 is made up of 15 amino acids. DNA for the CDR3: TGTGCCAGCTCACCCCTAGCGGGCCCTCGCTACGAGCAGTACTTC. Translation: CASSPLAGPRYEQYF.

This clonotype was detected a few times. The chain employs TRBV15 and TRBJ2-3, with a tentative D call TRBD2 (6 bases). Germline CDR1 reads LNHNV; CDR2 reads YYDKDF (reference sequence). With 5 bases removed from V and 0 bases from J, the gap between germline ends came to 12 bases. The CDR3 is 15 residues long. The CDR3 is CATSRLAESTDTQYF. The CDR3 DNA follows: TGTGCCACCAGCCGATTAGCGGAGAGCACAGATACGCAGTATTTT.

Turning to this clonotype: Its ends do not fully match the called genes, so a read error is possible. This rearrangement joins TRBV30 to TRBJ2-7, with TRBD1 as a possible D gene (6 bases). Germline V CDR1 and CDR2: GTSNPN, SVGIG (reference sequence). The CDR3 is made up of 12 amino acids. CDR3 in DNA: TGTGCTGGGAGCACAGGGACCTACGAGCCGTACTTC. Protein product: CAGSTGTYEPYF.

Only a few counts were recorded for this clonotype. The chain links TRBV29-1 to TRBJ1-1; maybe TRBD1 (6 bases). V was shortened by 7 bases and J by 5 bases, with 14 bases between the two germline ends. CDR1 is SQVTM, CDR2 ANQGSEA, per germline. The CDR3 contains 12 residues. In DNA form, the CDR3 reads TGCAGCGGAGGGGGGCAGGGGACTGAAGCTTTCTTT. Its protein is CSGGGQGTEAFF.

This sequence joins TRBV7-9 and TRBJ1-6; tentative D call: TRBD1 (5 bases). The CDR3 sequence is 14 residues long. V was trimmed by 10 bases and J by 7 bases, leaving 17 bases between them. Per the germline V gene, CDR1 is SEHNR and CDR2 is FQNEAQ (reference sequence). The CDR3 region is CATQLGAFNSPLHF. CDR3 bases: TGTGCCACCCAGCTAGGGGCATTCAATTCACCCCTCCACTTT.

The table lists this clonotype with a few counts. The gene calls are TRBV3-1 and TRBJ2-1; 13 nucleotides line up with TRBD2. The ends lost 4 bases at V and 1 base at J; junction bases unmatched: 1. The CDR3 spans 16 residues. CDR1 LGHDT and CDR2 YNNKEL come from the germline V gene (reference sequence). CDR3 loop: CASSPGLAGSYNEQFF. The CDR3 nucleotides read TGTGCCAGCAGCCCGGGACTAGCGGGATCCTACAATGAGCAGTTCTTC.

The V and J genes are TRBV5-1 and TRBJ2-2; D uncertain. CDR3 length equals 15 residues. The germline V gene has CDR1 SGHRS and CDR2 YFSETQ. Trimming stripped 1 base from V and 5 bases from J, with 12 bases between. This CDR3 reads CASSLYATDTGELFF. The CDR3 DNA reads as TGCGCCAGCAGCTTGTATGCCACGGATACCGGGGAGCTGTTTTTT.

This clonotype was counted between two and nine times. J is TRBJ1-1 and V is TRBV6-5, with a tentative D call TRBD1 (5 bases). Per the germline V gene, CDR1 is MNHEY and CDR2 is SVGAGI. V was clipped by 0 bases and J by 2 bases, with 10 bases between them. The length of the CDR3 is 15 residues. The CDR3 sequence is CASSYSFGGNTEAFF. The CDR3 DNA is TGTGCCAGCAGTTACTCGTTCGGGGGTAACACTGAAGCTTTCTTT.

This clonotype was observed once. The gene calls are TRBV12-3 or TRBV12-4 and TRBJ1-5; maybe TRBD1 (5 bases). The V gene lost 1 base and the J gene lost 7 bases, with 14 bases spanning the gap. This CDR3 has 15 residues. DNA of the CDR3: TGTGCCAGCAGTTTAGAAACGACGGGGGGACAGCCCCAGCATTTT. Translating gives CASSLETTGGQPQHF.

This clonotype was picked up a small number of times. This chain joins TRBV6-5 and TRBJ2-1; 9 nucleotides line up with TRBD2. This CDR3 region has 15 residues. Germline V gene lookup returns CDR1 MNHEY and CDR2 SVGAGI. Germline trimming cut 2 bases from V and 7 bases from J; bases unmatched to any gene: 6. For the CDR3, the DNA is TGTGCCAGCAGTTACATGAGGACTAGCGAGAATGAGCAGTTCTTC. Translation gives CASSYMRTSENEQFF.

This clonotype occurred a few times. CDR3 nucleotide sequence: TGCGCCAGCAGCCCGATGGCAGGGTCTGGGTTCGGAGAGACCCAGTACTTC. This translates into CASSPMAGSGFGETQYF. The chain couples TRBV5-1 to TRBJ2-5, with a tentative D call TRBD1 (5 bases). CDR1 is SGHRS, CDR2 YFSETQ, per germline. The V and J ends lost 4 bases and 4 bases respectively, with 23 bases between them. The CDR3 sequence is 17 residues long.

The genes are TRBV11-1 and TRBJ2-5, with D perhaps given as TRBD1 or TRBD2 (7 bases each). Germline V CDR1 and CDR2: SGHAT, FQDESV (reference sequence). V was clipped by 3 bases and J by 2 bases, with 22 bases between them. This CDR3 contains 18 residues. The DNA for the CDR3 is TGTGCCAGCAGCTTTTTAGGCTCCCAGGGGGGGCGACAAGAGACCCAGTACTTC. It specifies CASSFLGSQGGRQETQYF.